This is a list of T cell receptor beta chains from one sample in a study of T cells in localized non-small cell lung cancer. Using immunoSEQ multiplex PCR, the repertoire was profiled, and TCRdb retains in-frame clones only, with some absent. Among 4,500 or so clones listed, 35% to 45% were seen once. This material consisted of lung tumor tissue, taken before any cancer treatment. The receptors originated from a woman between 35 and 75 years old with stage I lung adenocarcinoma. Each CDR3 is given with its conserved first and last residue. Each record gives: CDR3 protein, V gene, J gene.

CDR3aa: CASSRPGTSGRGETQYF; v_gene: TRBV6-8; j_gene: TRBJ2-5
CDR3aa: CASSPIGGIQPQHF; v_gene: TRBV28; j_gene: TRBJ1-5
CDR3aa: CASSPGQGATEAFF; v_gene: TRBV18; j_gene: TRBJ1-1
CDR3aa: CASSVAPTTTGQWQFF; v_gene: TRBV7-1; j_gene: TRBJ2-1
CDR3aa: CASSRIITDTQYF; v_gene: TRBV9; j_gene: TRBJ2-3
CDR3aa: CASSKRRGDDGYTF; v_gene: TRBV19; j_gene: TRBJ1-2
CDR3aa: CASTRTGWINQPQHF; v_gene: TRBV19; j_gene: TRBJ1-5
CDR3aa: CASSQTGSNQPQHF; v_gene: TRBV6-8; j_gene: TRBJ1-5
CDR3aa: CAWSLPGQGKGYEQYF; v_gene: TRBV30; j_gene: TRBJ2-7
CDR3aa: CASSLDQGAEKLFF; v_gene: TRBV7-5; j_gene: TRBJ1-4
CDR3aa: CASSWAMQGHHEQFF; v_gene: TRBV28; j_gene: TRBJ2-1
CDR3aa: CASSPPQGDTQYF; v_gene: TRBV18; j_gene: TRBJ2-3
CDR3aa: CASSWFGDVGGGRVFF; v_gene: TRBV6-8; j_gene: TRBJ2-1
CDR3aa: CASVSGTSNEQFF; v_gene: TRBV2; j_gene: TRBJ2-1
CDR3aa: CASSQLRDSYEQYF; v_gene: TRBV14; j_gene: TRBJ2-7
CDR3aa: CASSLEGGSEKLFF; v_gene: TRBV28; j_gene: TRBJ1-4
CDR3aa: CASSLGELGETQYF; v_gene: TRBV11-3; j_gene: TRBJ2-5
CDR3aa: CASSEALFAQYF; v_gene: TRBV2; j_gene: TRBJ2-5
CDR3aa: CASSFEGGPNNEQFF; v_gene: TRBV11-3; j_gene: TRBJ2-1
CDR3aa: CASSPAQWGLNEQFF; v_gene: TRBV5-1; j_gene: TRBJ2-1
CDR3aa: CASRAGQLNTEAFF; v_gene: TRBV9; j_gene: TRBJ1-1
CDR3aa: CASSISAGGPNEQFF; v_gene: TRBV19; j_gene: TRBJ2-1
CDR3aa: CASSGRTANTGELFF; v_gene: TRBV19; j_gene: TRBJ2-2
CDR3aa: CASSLGVSWQPQHF; v_gene: TRBV28; j_gene: TRBJ1-5
CDR3aa: CASSVGGTTRYEQYF; v_gene: TRBV9; j_gene: TRBJ2-7
CDR3aa: CASSPSPNWENTQYF; v_gene: TRBV28; j_gene: TRBJ2-3
CDR3aa: CASSLGGQGLYNEQFF; v_gene: TRBV28; j_gene: TRBJ2-1
CDR3aa: CASVNQYSEAFF; v_gene: TRBV28; j_gene: TRBJ1-1
CDR3aa: CASSFGQGFREKLFF; v_gene: TRBV12-1; j_gene: TRBJ1-4
CDR3aa: CASGAPGDFGQFF; v_gene: TRBV28; j_gene: TRBJ2-1
CDR3aa: CASRGDPGLARGPTRLGTGELFF; v_gene: TRBV10-2; j_gene: TRBJ2-2
CDR3aa: CASSYSNSGAVDEQFF; v_gene: TRBV6-8; j_gene: TRBJ2-1
CDR3aa: CASSPVTLVPTSGSPNEQFF; v_gene: TRBV18; j_gene: TRBJ2-1
CDR3aa: CASIDRESNEQYF; v_gene: TRBV28; j_gene: TRBJ2-7
CDR3aa: CASSTVVGGELFF; v_gene: TRBV6-8; j_gene: TRBJ2-2
CDR3aa: CASSPWDRVGGYTF; v_gene: TRBV9; j_gene: TRBJ1-2
CDR3aa: CASSFIQGNLETQYF; v_gene: TRBV28; j_gene: TRBJ2-5
CDR3aa: CAWNRGSGRTDTQYF; v_gene: TRBV30; j_gene: TRBJ2-3
CDR3aa: CASSLSTGELFF; v_gene: TRBV14; j_gene: TRBJ2-2
CDR3aa: CASSPGTSGPQFF; v_gene: TRBV18; j_gene: TRBJ2-1
CDR3aa: CASSKPGLGQGGFQPQHF; v_gene: TRBV19; j_gene: TRBJ1-5
CDR3aa: CAISEGSGSTDTQYF; v_gene: TRBV10-3; j_gene: TRBJ2-3
CDR3aa: CASSPLGGVNQPQHF; v_gene: TRBV9; j_gene: TRBJ1-5
CDR3aa: CASRAGFRTNEKLFF; v_gene: TRBV5-1; j_gene: TRBJ1-4
CDR3aa: CAISPGSNSYEQYF; v_gene: TRBV6-8; j_gene: TRBJ2-7
CDR3aa: CASSPQDPYSNQPQHF; v_gene: TRBV18; j_gene: TRBJ1-5
CDR3aa: CASSYPDGTSGSRRNEQFF; v_gene: TRBV11-3; j_gene: TRBJ2-1
CDR3aa: CASLASGASYEQYF; v_gene: TRBV11-3; j_gene: TRBJ2-7
CDR3aa: CASRTQGENYGYTF; v_gene: TRBV6-8; j_gene: TRBJ1-2
CDR3aa: CASSLESVNYGYTF; v_gene: TRBV5-1; j_gene: TRBJ1-2